This TCR beta chain came from a study of PD-L1 blockade in urothelial cancer. Study details: Blood yielded a median of around 140,000 T cells per sample. Regarding the study as a whole: Below-median pretreatment blood TCR clonality was associated with improved progression-free and overall survival. In blood at 3 weeks, tumor-associated clones expanded more among patients with durable benefit.

This table comes from immunoSEQ multiplex PCR, and its TCRdb copy is limited to in-frame clones, with some not included. The table records about 95,000 clones, 90% of them present only once. To note about this clone: What it binds is unknown.

Documented time point: pretreatment peripheral blood. Sampling of each patient yielded between 1 and 8 specimens, collected pretreatment and on-treatment. The CDR3 spans 14 residues. Trimming removed 2 bases from V and 2 bases from J, with 10 bases in between. Germline V gives CDR1 SGHDT, CDR2 YYEEEE. Sequencing was performed on PBMCs, taken around atezolizumab (anti-PD-L1) treatment. The chain uses TRBV5-6 and TRBJ1-2; D call uncertain. The TCR sequence derives from a man aged 55 to 69 with urothelial cancer. The CDR3, as DNA: TGTGCCAGCAGCTTATTCGAGTTAAACTATGGCTACACCTTC. Its translation is CASSLFELNYGYTF.